Shown below are 28 T cell receptor beta chains from a single sample sequenced in a study of T cells in Graves' hyperthyroidism and ophthalmopathy. RNA transcripts were the template for amplifying TCR beta CDR3 regions. The TCR CDR3 was amplified in a first-round RT-PCR using the HTBI primer set. MiXCR, applied by TCRdb to the multiplex PCR reads, yields one record per CDR3 protein. The table records fewer than 750,000 distinct CDR3 sequences, roughly 15% of them present only once. The sequenced material came from blood. The receptors originated from a woman aged 45-65 years with Graves' ophthalmopathy.

This chain uses TRBV25-1 with TRBJ2-7; 12 positions agree with TRBD2. This CDR3 comprises 18 residues. CDR1 and CDR2 from the germline V gene are MGHDK and SYGVNS. The ends lost 3 bases at V and 2 bases at J; junction bases unmatched: 11. The CDR3 nucleotides read TGTGCCAGCAGTGAGGGTCTAGCGGGAGGGCCCATCACCTACGAGCAGTACTTC. Translating it yields CASSEGLAGGPITYEQYF.

In this sample, this clonotype turned up many times. As DNA, the CDR3 is TGTGCCAGCAGCTTAGGGAGACCCTATGGCTACACCTTC. This translates into CASSLGRPYGYTF. The chain recombines TRBV11-2 with TRBJ1-2; D is ambiguous. The CDR3 consists of 13 residues. Trimming removed 1 base from V and 4 bases from J, with 7 bases in between. CDR1 is SGHAT, CDR2 FQNNGV, per germline.

This clonotype was counted at least ten times. J is TRBJ2-7 and V is TRBV5-1, with 7 bases lining up with TRBD2. V was clipped by 4 bases and J by 6 bases; unmatched bases: 7. The CDR3 totals 13 residues. Per germline, CDR1 SGHRS and CDR2 YFSETQ. The CDR3 reads CASSIREAGEQYF. The CDR3 DNA reads TGCGCCAGCAGCATCCGGGAGGCCGGCGAGCAGTACTTC.

This clonotype was detected only a few times. The chain couples TRBV6-2 or TRBV6-3 to TRBJ1-1, with 7 bases fitting TRBD1. From germline, CDR1 is MNHEY and CDR2 SVGEGT. Trimming removed 8 bases from V and 6 bases from J; junction bases left unmatched: 9. This CDR3 spans 13 amino acids. The DNA of the CDR3 is TGTGCCAGCGGGCCCAGGGGGAGGGCTGAAGCTTTCTTT. It yields the protein CASGPRGRAEAFF.

This clonotype was recorded many times. The chain uses TRBV27 and TRBJ2-7; 9 bases match TRBD2. V was clipped by 5 bases and J by 2 bases; unmatched bases: 7. Germline CDR1 and CDR2: MNHEY and SMNVEV (reference sequence). The CDR3 contains 15 residues. This chain's CDR3 is CASSTLAGNTYEQYF. The DNA for the CDR3 is TGTGCCAGCAGTACTCTAGCGGGGAACACCTACGAGCAGTACTTC.

The V gene is TRBV4-3, the J gene TRBJ2-2, with TRBD2 matching over 11 bases. CDR3 size: 17 residues. Germline V gives CDR1 LGHNA, CDR2 YSLEER. The V segment lost 3 bases and the J segment 4 bases; nucleotides outside the gene matches: 7. Here the CDR3 DNA reads TGCGCCAGCAGCCAGTTTAGCGGGAGGGCCGGCACCGGGGAGCTGTTTTTT. Translating it yields CASSQFSGRAGTGELFF.

This clonotype occurred many times. This sequence joins TRBV5-4 and TRBJ2-1; 16 nucleotides agree with TRBD2. CDR3 length: 18 residues. Germline trimming cut 5 bases from V and 4 bases from J; bases unmatched to any gene: 9. Germline values: CDR1 SGHNT, CDR2 YYREEE (reference sequence). CDR3 residues: CASSAGTSGRAGYNEQFF. The CDR3 region has the DNA TGTGCCAGCAGTGCCGGGACTAGCGGGAGGGCCGGGTACAATGAGCAGTTCTTC.

This clonotype occurred many times. The chain combines TRBV20-1 with TRBJ1-2, with TRBD1 identical over 7 bases. V lost 6 bases to trimming and J lost 9 bases; unmatched junction nucleotides: 19. CDR1 is DFQATT, CDR2 SNEGSKA, per germline (reference sequence). CDR3 length: 15 residues. The CDR3 region is CSAKGTAEQKLSYTF. As DNA, the CDR3 is TGCAGTGCAAAAGGGACAGCCGAACAGAAGTTGAGCTACACCTTC.

This clonotype was detected ten times or more. V usage is TRBV12-3 or TRBV12-4 and J usage is TRBJ1-5; no clear D gene. The germline V and J ends were trimmed by 6 bases and 6 bases, with 12 bases remaining between them. CDR3 length: 13 amino acids. Here the CDR3 DNA reads TGTGCCAGCAGCTTTGGTGGAGGTCAGCCCCAGCATTTT. Translated: CASSFGGGQPQHF.

V and J are TRBV20-1 and TRBJ1-2, with D possibly matching TRBD1 (5 bases). The germline V gene has CDR1 DFQATT and CDR2 SNEGSKA (reference sequence). This CDR3 contains 12 residues. Trimming stripped 3 bases from V and 3 bases from J, with 8 bases between. As DNA, the CDR3 is TGCAGTGCTAGTAGGGGAGACTATGGCTACACCTTC. Its protein product is CSASRGDYGYTF.

The chain carries TRBV7-3 and TRBJ2-1; the match to TRBD2 covers 9 bases. Germline CDR1 reads SGHTA; CDR2 reads FQGTGA. The CDR3 is made up of 17 amino acids. Losses at the gene ends were 2 bases for V and 10 bases for J; bases not matched to a gene: 15. The CDR3 protein is CASSLEGGVSGRGEQFF. The CDR3 bases are TGTGCCAGCAGCTTAGAGGGGGGGGTTAGCGGGAGAGGGGAGCAGTTCTTC.

This clonotype was recorded at least ten times. The chain is built from TRBV30 and TRBJ2-1; D unresolved. This CDR3 region has 10 residues. Trimming left V 2 bases short and J 6 bases short, with 2 bases between. The germline CDR1 and CDR2 sequences are GTSNPN and SVGIG (reference sequence). This CDR3 is CAWSINEQFF. CDR3 coding DNA: TGTGCCTGGAGTATCAATGAGCAGTTCTTC.

This clonotype appeared a few times. This rearrangement joins TRBV6-1 to TRBJ2-7; tentative D call: TRBD2 (5 bases). V was cut by 6 bases and J by 5 bases, with 14 bases left in between. The CDR3 sequence is 13 residues long. The germline V gene encodes CDR1 MNHNS and CDR2 SASEGT. DNA of the CDR3: TGTGCCAGCAGCCCGATGACGGGGAACGAGCAGTACTTC. This translates into CASSPMTGNEQYF.

The chain combines TRBV7-9 with TRBJ1-2; D might be TRBD1 (5 bases). V was cut by 1 base and J by 6 bases, with 9 bases left in between. The length of the CDR3 is 13 residues. Germline assignment: CDR1 SEHNR and CDR2 FQNEAQ (reference sequence). The CDR3 region is CASSLVIQDGYTF. The DNA for the CDR3 is TGTGCCAGCAGCTTAGTAATACAGGATGGCTACACCTTC.

This clonotype was observed a few times. The chain has TRBV4-3 and TRBJ1-1; D remains unclear. Between the trimmed V and J ends, which lost 0 bases and 0 bases, there was a span of 8 bases. CDR1 LGHNA and CDR2 YSLEER come from the germline V gene. The CDR3 spans 15 residues. CDR3 residues: CASSQDPDLNTEAFF. The CDR3 DNA is TGCGCCAGCAGCCAAGATCCGGACCTGAACACTGAAGCTTTCTTT.

This clonotype was recorded once. Given a much more abundant clone one base away, this may be a read error. The rearrangement uses TRBV12-3 or TRBV12-4 and TRBJ2-1; 8 bases are a match to TRBD2. Unmatched junction bases numbered 9, after V lost 4 bases and J lost 7 bases. The length of the CDR3 is 15 residues. The CDR3 nucleotides read TGTGCCAGCAGTTCTAACGGGAGGGCCTGGAATGAGCAGTTCTTC. It codes for CASSSNGRAWNEQFF.

This clonotype has just one count. Possible read error: a much larger clone is one base away. The V and J genes are TRBV20-1 and TRBJ2-7; D ambiguous. The CDR3 totals 13 residues. The V gene lost 6 bases and the J gene lost 4 bases, with 16 bases spanning the gap. Per germline, CDR1 DFQATT and CDR2 SNEGSKA (reference sequence). The CDR3 protein is CSAVRQGRYEQYF. CDR3 nucleotide sequence: TGCAGTGCGGTACGACAAGGTAGATACGAGCAGTACTTC.

This CDR3 reads CASSSLSGNTIYF. DNA for the CDR3: TGTGCCAGCAGCTCACTTTCTGGAAACACCATATATTTT. This rearrangement joins TRBV11-2 to TRBJ1-3; D gene unclear. This CDR3 comprises 13 residues. Germline CDR1 is SGHAT and CDR2 is FQNNGV. Trimming removed 4 bases from V and 1 base from J, with 5 bases in between.

In its sample, this clonotype was seen many times. The chain links TRBV20-1 to TRBJ2-7, with TRBD2 matching 16 bases. With V trimmed by 5 bases and J by 0 bases, 1 base remained unmatched. From germline, CDR1 is DFQATT and CDR2 SNEGSKA (reference sequence). CDR3 length equals 15 residues. The CDR3 DNA reads TGCAGTGCTGGGACTAGCGGGAGGGCCTCCTACGAGCAGTACTTC. Protein sequence: CSAGTSGRASYEQYF.

This clonotype was observed at least ten times. The V gene is TRBV20-1, the J gene TRBJ2-2; 14 positions agree with TRBD2. Germline CDR1 is DFQATT and CDR2 is SNEGSKA (reference sequence). The trim removed 6 bases at V and 3 bases at J, leaving 9 bases unmatched. The CDR3 is 17 residues long. As DNA, the CDR3 is TGCAGTGCCCCGGGACTAGCGGGAGTTATGGACACCGGGGAGCTGTTTTTT. This translates into CSAPGLAGVMDTGELFF.

This clonotype was recorded many times. V is TRBV7-3 and J is TRBJ2-1; unclear D gene. Looked up from germline, CDR1 is SGHTA and CDR2 is FQGTGA. V was clipped by 3 bases and J by 6 bases, with 9 bases between them. The CDR3 extends over 13 amino acids. The CDR3 is CASSFFSSNEQFF. CDR3 nucleotides: TGTGCCAGCAGCTTCTTCTCATCCAATGAGCAGTTCTTC.

There are many counts of this clonotype. The V call is TRBV4-3, the J call TRBJ2-1; tentative D call: TRBD1 (6 bases). Trimming stripped 3 bases from V and 6 bases from J, with 18 bases between. The CDR3 loop spans 16 amino acids. CDR1 LGHNA and CDR2 YSLEER come from the germline V gene. CDR3 nucleotide sequence: TGCGCCAGCAGCCAGACAACAGGGAAGGTTAGCAATGAGCAGTTCTTC. It encodes CASSQTTGKVSNEQFF.

Note on this clonotype: One junction end does not reproduce the germline sequence, and a read error may be involved. CDR3 residues: CASRTGTGGTGTQYF. In nucleotides, the CDR3 is TGTGCCAGCAGAACCGGGACAGGGGGCACAGGTACGCAGTATTTT. The V and J genes are TRBV7-9 and TRBJ2-3; 12 nucleotides match TRBD1. CDR1 is SEHNR, CDR2 FQNEAQ, per germline (reference sequence). This CDR3 has 15 residues.

This clonotype was detected many times. The V and J genes are TRBV7-2 and TRBJ2-1; 8 bases align to TRBD2. Trimming cost V 2 bases and J 1 base; bases outside gene matches: 4. The CDR3 has 16 amino acids. Germline CDR1 reads SGHTA; CDR2 reads FQGNSA. The CDR3 DNA reads as TGTGCCAGCAGCTTAAGCGGGAGAGGGTCCTACAATGAGCAGTTCTTC. Translating it yields CASSLSGRGSYNEQFF.

This clonotype was recorded at least ten times. The chain recombines TRBV24-1 with TRBJ2-3; a weak D match, TRBD1 (6 bases). V was pared by 5 bases and J by 2 bases, with 16 bases between. CDR1 KGHDR and CDR2 SFDVKD come from the germline V gene. The CDR3 loop spans 16 amino acids. CDR3 nucleotides: TGTGCCACCAGTGCGACCACGGACAGAAACACAGATACGCAGTATTTT. Its protein product is CATSATTDRNTDTQYF.

This chain uses TRBV19 with TRBJ2-1; TRBD1 agrees at 9 bases. This CDR3 region has 16 residues. With 4 bases clipped from V and 8 bases from J, the junction kept 12 bases outside the gene matches. In germline, CDR1 is LNHDA, CDR2 SQIVND (reference sequence). CDR3 bases: TGTGCCAGTAGTACCTCCAAAAAAGGACAGGGGTATGAGCAGTTCTTC. Translation: CASSTSKKGQGYEQFF.

The chain combines TRBV7-3 with TRBJ2-3, with D unresolved. In germline, CDR1 is SGHTA, CDR2 FQGTGA. The V end lost 5 bases, the J end lost 0 bases, and 12 bases lay between the germline ends. The CDR3 consists of 15 residues. CDR3 loop: CASSGLGLSTDTQYF. CDR3 sequence (DNA): TGTGCCAGCAGCGGTTTAGGGCTAAGCACAGATACGCAGTATTTT.

The sample holds many counts of this clonotype. The rearrangement joins TRBV27 to TRBJ2-1; tentatively, D is TRBD2 (6 bases). Trimming stripped 1 base from V and 12 bases from J, with 22 bases between. From germline, CDR1 is MNHEY and CDR2 SMNVEV (reference sequence). This CDR3 has 16 residues. CDR3 protein: CASSLFTGEANVGQFF. DNA of the CDR3: TGTGCCAGCAGTTTATTTACGGGAGAGGCCAATGTGGGGCAGTTCTTC.